A single sample gave rise to the 17 T cell receptor beta chains below, sequenced in a study of cytomegalovirus exposure and HLA in healthy donors (dated 2017 in TCRdb). The method was the immunoSEQ multiplex PCR assay. The multiplex PCR relied on a mix of 60 forward primers for TCR Vbeta segments and 13 reverse primers for TCR Jbeta segments. TCRdb's version of the immuneACCESS table is confined to in-frame rearrangements and falls short of the full clone set. An unresolved V gene accounts for under half of the shortfall where checked; the remainder is of unknown origin. This sample is represented by 150,000 to 200,000 clones; over 80% of them were singletons. The ten largest make up under 1.5% of the sample. Sequences were obtained from PBMCs. Receptor source: a girl between 10 and 17 years old in good health and CMV-seropositive.

V gene TRBV5-4 combines with J gene TRBJ2-5, with D possibly being TRBD1 (6 bases). The CDR3 runs to 12 residues. Germline lookup yields CDR1 SGHNT and CDR2 YYREEE (reference sequence). V lost 5 bases to trimming and J lost 5 bases, with 10 bases between them. CDR3 sequence: CASSRTEETQYF. CDR3 DNA sequence: TGTGCCAGCAGTCGGACAGAGGAGACCCAGTACTTC.

This rearrangement joins TRBV5-6 to TRBJ1-5; possible D gene TRBD1, 6 bases. Germline CDR1 is SGHDT and CDR2 is YYEEEE. V was trimmed by 1 base and J by 4 bases, leaving 12 bases between them. The CDR3 has 15 residues. The CDR3 spells CASSLFQGWNQPQHF. CDR3 sequence (DNA): TGTGCCAGCAGCTTGTTCCAGGGGTGGAATCAGCCCCAGCATTTT. Based on the CDR3 plus reference TRBV5-6 and TRBJ1-5, the full variable domain is DAGVTQSPTHLIKTRGQQVTLRCSPKSGHDTVSWYQQALGQGPQFIFQYYEEEERQRGNFPDRFSGHQFPNYSSELNVNALLLGDSALYLCASSLFQGWNQPQHFGDGTRLSIL.

In this sample, this clone turned up a few times. The rearrangement links TRBV11-2 to TRBJ2-7, with 10 positions matching TRBD2. Per the germline V gene, CDR1 is SGHAT and CDR2 is FQNNGV. This CDR3 comprises 14 residues. Losses at the gene ends were 6 bases for V and 2 bases for J; bases not matched to a gene: 4. The CDR3 loop is CASSWTSGPYEQYF. CDR3 DNA: TGTGCCAGCAGTTGGACTAGCGGACCCTACGAGCAGTACTTC.

The rearrangement uses TRBV27 and TRBJ2-2; 7 positions agree with TRBD2. In germline, CDR1 is MNHEY, CDR2 SMNVEV (reference sequence). With V trimmed by 2 bases and J by 8 bases, 8 bases remained unmatched. The CDR3 contains 15 residues. The CDR3 DNA reads as TGTGCCAGCAGTTTAGCGGGGGTCCGCCCGGGGGAGCTGTTTTTT. Its protein product is CASSLAGVRPGELFF.

V and J are TRBV9 and TRBJ2-7; the match to TRBD1 covers 8 bases. This CDR3 contains 15 residues. V lost 4 bases, J lost 0 bases, and 6 bases stayed unmatched. The germline V gene encodes CDR1 SGDLS and CDR2 YYNGEE. CDR3 protein: CASSPRDRPSYEQYF. CDR3 DNA: TGTGCCAGCAGCCCTCGGGACAGGCCCTCCTACGAGCAGTACTTC. Complete variable domain (other parts from reference TRBV9 and TRBJ2-7): DSGVTQTPKHLITATGQRVTLRCSPRSGDLSVYWYQQSLDQGLQFLIQYYNGEERAKGNILERFSAQQFPDLHSELNLSSLELGDSALYFCASSPRDRPSYEQYFGPGTRLTVT.

The chain recombines TRBV5-1 with TRBJ1-3; 8 bases map to TRBD1. CDR3 size: 16 residues. Trimming at V came to 4 bases and at J to 0 bases, leaving 6 bases not matched to a gene. Germline CDR1 is SGHRS and CDR2 is YFSETQ. CDR3: CASSLGQVLSGNTIYF. The DNA of the CDR3 is TGCGCCAGCAGCCTGGGACAGGTACTCTCTGGAAACACCATATATTTT.

This CDR3 is CASGPGGRTYEQYF. The CDR3, as DNA: TGCGCCAGCGGACCGGGAGGGAGGACCTACGAGCAGTACTTC. This chain connects TRBV4-1 to TRBJ2-7; 8 positions agree with TRBD2. With 8 bases clipped from V and 2 bases from J, the junction kept 8 bases outside the gene matches. Looked up from germline, CDR1 is MGHRA and CDR2 is YSYEKL. The CDR3 is 14 amino acids.

This chain's CDR3 is CASSQPDRDNEKLFF. CDR3 in DNA: TGCGCCAGCAGCCAACCCGACAGGGATAATGAAAAACTGTTTTTT. This chain connects TRBV4-1 to TRBJ1-4; 7 bases match TRBD1. Losses at the gene ends were 2 bases for V and 4 bases for J; bases not matched to a gene: 4. Germline V gene sequence: CDR1 MGHRA, CDR2 YSYEKL. The CDR3 is 15 amino acids.

V and J are TRBV6-6 and TRBJ1-5; no firm D call. This CDR3 comprises 15 residues. The V end lost 4 bases, the J end lost 6 bases, and 16 bases lay between the germline ends. Germline CDR1 MNHNY, CDR2 SVGAGI (reference sequence). The CDR3 sequence is CASSLLSLSSQPQHF. The CDR3 nucleotides read TGTGCCAGCAGTTTACTGAGCTTATCGAGTCAGCCCCAGCATTTT.

This clone was recorded a few times. V gene TRBV6-1 combines with J gene TRBJ2-1, with D perhaps matching TRBD1 (6 bases). CDR3 length: 14 amino acids. Trimming shortened V by 2 bases and J by 12 bases, and 17 bases separated the two germline ends. CDR1 and CDR2 from the germline V gene are MNHNS and SASEGT. The CDR3 loop is CASSETGQSIRQFF. In nucleotides, the CDR3 is TGTGCCAGCAGTGAAACAGGGCAGTCCATACGGCAGTTCTTC.

This sequence joins TRBV27 and TRBJ2-1; TRBD1 might be the D (5 bases). CDR3 length equals 13 residues. The V end was cut by 2 bases, the J end by 11 bases, with 13 bases between. Germline-derived CDR1 and CDR2 are MNHEY and SMNVEV (reference sequence). In DNA, the CDR3 is TGTGCCAGCAGTTTAGTCCATGGGGCTAAGCAGTTCTTC. Its translation: CASSLVHGAKQFF.

V is TRBV9 and J is TRBJ2-7; D ambiguous. Germline V gene data show CDR1 as SGDLS and CDR2 as YYNGEE. Trimming took off 0 bases at V and 5 bases at J, with 12 bases between the two ends. This CDR3 region has 14 residues. This CDR3 reads CASSVGASVNEQYF. The CDR3, as DNA: TGTGCCAGCAGCGTAGGTGCCAGTGTGAACGAGCAGTACTTC.

The CDR3 DNA sequence: TGTGCCAGCAGTTCCGGGACACTATACGAGCAGTACTTC. As protein: CASSSGTLYEQYF. J is TRBJ2-7 and V is TRBV27; tentative D call: TRBD1 (6 bases). The germline gives CDR1 MNHEY, CDR2 SMNVEV (reference sequence). The V end lost 4 bases, the J end lost 4 bases, and 11 bases lay between the germline ends. CDR3 size: 13 residues.

The chain is built from TRBV6-5 and TRBJ2-5; weak D call: TRBD2 (7 bases). The DNA end lines up better with TRBJ2-7; the J call may be wrong. CDR3 size: 16 residues. CDR1 and CDR2 from the germline V gene are MNHEY and SVGAGI. CDR3: CASSYSGGASSYEQYF. The CDR3 coding sequence is TGTGCCAGCAGTTACTCAGGGGGGGCTAGCTCCTACGAGCAGTACTTC.

The chain employs TRBV27 and TRBJ2-4, with a weak D call TRBD1 (6 bases). The CDR3 is made up of 13 amino acids. Per germline, CDR1 MNHEY and CDR2 SMNVEV (reference sequence). The ends were cut back, 4 bases at V and 8 bases at J, with 12 bases in the middle. This chain's CDR3 is CASSSRGTHIQYF. CDR3 nucleotides: TGTGCCAGCAGTTCCAGGGGTACCCACATTCAGTACTTC.

This clone occurred a few times. The chain joins TRBV6-6 to TRBJ2-3, with D possibly TRBD1 on 6 matching bases. The CDR3 sequence is 15 residues long. Per germline, CDR1 MNHNY and CDR2 SVGAGI (reference sequence). V was pared by 6 bases and J by 2 bases, with 15 bases between. The CDR3 sequence: CASRSDRRHTDTQYF. DNA for the CDR3: TGTGCCAGCAGGTCGGACAGAAGACACACAGATACGCAGTATTTT.

This chain joins TRBV2 and TRBJ2-7; D not resolved. Germline loops: CDR1 SNHLY, CDR2 FYNNEI. Between the trimmed V and J ends, which lost 4 bases and 3 bases, there was a span of 4 bases. This CDR3 region has 11 residues. The CDR3 sequence: CASSAVYEQYF. CDR3 in DNA: TGTGCCAGCAGTGCCGTCTACGAGCAGTACTTC.